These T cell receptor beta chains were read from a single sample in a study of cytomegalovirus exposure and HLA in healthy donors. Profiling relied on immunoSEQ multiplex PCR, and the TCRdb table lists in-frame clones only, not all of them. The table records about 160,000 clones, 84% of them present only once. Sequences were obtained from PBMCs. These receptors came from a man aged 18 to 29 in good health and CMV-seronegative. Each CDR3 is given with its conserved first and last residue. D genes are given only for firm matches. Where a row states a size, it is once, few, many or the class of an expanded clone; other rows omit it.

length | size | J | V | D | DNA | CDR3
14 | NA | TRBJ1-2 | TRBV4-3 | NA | TGCGCCAGCAGTCAAGAGAGTCGGAACTATGGCTACACCTTC | CASSQESRNYGYTF
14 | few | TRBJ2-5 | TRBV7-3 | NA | TGTGCCAGCAGCTTATTAACCAGGGAAGAGACCCAGTACTTC | CASSLLTREETQYF
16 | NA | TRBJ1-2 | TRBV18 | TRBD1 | TGTGCCAGCTCACCCGGACAGGGGGGTAAGAACTATGGCTACACCTTC | CASSPGQGGKNYGYTF
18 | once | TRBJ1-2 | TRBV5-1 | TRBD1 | TGCGCCAGCAGCCCCGGGACAGGGATCGGAATGTGGAACTATGGCTACACCTTC | CASSPGTGIGMWNYGYTF
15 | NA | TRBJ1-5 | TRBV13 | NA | TGTGCCAGCAGCTTAGGCGTCGGGAGCAATCAGCCCCAGCATTTT | CASSLGVGSNQPQHF
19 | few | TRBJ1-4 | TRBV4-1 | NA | TGCGCCAGCAGCCAAGTCCGTGGCGGCCTAGTTGCAACTAATGAAAAACTGTTTTTT | CASSQVRGGLVATNEKLFF
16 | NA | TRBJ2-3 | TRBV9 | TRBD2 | TGTGCCAGCAGCGCGGGGAGCGGGGGGGGGCAAGATACGCAGTATTTT | CASSAGSGGGQDTQYF
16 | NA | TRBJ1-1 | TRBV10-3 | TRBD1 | TGTGCCATCACTCCGGGACAGGGACGGGGGAACACTGAAGCTTTCTTT | CAITPGQGRGNTEAFF
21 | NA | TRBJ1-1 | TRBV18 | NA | TGTGCCAGCTCACAACCGTTTTCGGCGAAGTACCTGAGGGCTGAAGTCACTGAAGCTTTCTTT | CASSQPFSAKYLRAEVTEAFF
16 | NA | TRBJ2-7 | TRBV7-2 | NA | TGTGCCAGCAGCTTAGCCACAGCATCAAACTTGTACGAGCAGTACTTC | CASSLATASNLYEQYF
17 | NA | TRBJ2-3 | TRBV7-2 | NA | TGTGCCAGCACCTTCGAACTCATAGCGGTTGCGGGAGATACGCAGTATTTT | CASTFELIAVAGDTQYF
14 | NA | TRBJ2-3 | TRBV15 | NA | TGTGCCACCAGCAGAGTCCACGCGACAGATACGCAGTATTTT | CATSRVHATDTQYF
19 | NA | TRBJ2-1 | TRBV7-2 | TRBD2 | TGTGCCAGCAGCTTCCCTTTTGCTAGCGGGATCGGGTCCTACAATGAGCAGTTCTTC | CASSFPFASGIGSYNEQFF
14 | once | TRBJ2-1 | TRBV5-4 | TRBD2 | TGTGCCAGCAGCCATAGCGGGGGGCACAATGAGCAGTTCTTC | CASSHSGGHNEQFF
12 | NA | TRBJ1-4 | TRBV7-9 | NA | TGTGCCAGCAGCCTCGGGAATGAAAAACTGTTTTTT | CASSLGNEKLFF
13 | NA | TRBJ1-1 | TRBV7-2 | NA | TGTGCCAGCAGCCCCGGACAGAACACTGAAGCTTTCTTT | CASSPGQNTEAFF
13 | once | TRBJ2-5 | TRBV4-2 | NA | TGTGCCAGCAGCCAAGAAACGGAGGGGACCCAGTACTTC | CASSQETEGTQYF
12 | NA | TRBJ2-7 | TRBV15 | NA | TGTGCCACCAGCAGAGGGACAGCCGAGCAGTACTTC | CATSRGTAEQYF
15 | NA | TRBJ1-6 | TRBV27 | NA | TGTGCCAGCAGTGCCCCCAGGGAGGATAATTCACCCCTCCACTTT | CASSAPREDNSPLHF
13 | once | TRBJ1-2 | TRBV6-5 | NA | TGTGCCAGCAGACTACAGGGATACTATGGCTACACCTTC | CASRLQGYYGYTF
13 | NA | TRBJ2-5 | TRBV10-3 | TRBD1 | TGTGCCATCGGGCAGGACAGGGAAGAGACCCAGTACTTC | CAIGQDREETQYF
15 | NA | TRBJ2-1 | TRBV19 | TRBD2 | TGTGCCAGTAGTATAATAGCGGGCCGATACAATGAGCAGTTCTTC | CASSIIAGRYNEQFF
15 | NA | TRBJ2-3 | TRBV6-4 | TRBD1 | TGTGCCAGCAGTGACGGGACAGGGGGCGCAGATACGCAGTATTTT | CASSDGTGGADTQYF
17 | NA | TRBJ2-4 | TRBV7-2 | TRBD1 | TGTGCCAGCAGTTTAAATACAGGGGTTTGGGGCAAAAACATTCAGTACTTC | CASSLNTGVWGKNIQYF
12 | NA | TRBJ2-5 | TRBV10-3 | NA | TGTGCCATCAGTGAGAGGGGTGAGACCCAGTACTTC | CAISERGETQYF
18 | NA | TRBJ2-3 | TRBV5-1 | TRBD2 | TGCGCCAGCAGCTGGGGACTAGCGGGAGGGGTGCCGGCAGATACGCAGTATTTT | CASSWGLAGGVPADTQYF
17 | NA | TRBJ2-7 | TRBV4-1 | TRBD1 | TGCGCCAGCAGCCCGGGACAGGGGGTGTTAGGGTCCTACGAGCAGTACTTC | CASSPGQGVLGSYEQYF
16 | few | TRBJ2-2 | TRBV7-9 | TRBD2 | TGTGCCAGCAGCTTGCTAGCGGGAGCCCCCACCGGGGAGCTGTTTTTT | CASSLLAGAPTGELFF
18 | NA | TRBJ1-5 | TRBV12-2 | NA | TGTGCAAGTCGCTTGGACAGGGGGCTATTCCCTTATGGCCAGCCCCAGCATTTT | CASRLDRGLFPYGQPQHF
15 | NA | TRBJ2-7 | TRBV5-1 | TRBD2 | TGCGCCAGCAGCACGGGACTAGCGGGACACGACGAGCAGTACTTC | CASSTGLAGHDEQYF
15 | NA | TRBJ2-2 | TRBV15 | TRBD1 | TGTGCCACCAGGCGGGACAGGGAGGACACCGGGGAGCTGTTTTTT | CATRRDREDTGELFF
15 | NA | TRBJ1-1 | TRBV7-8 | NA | TGTGCCAGCAGCCCCTTCAGGGGACGGAACACTGAAGCTTTCTTT | CASSPFRGRNTEAFF
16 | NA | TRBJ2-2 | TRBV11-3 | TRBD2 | TGTGCCAGCAGCCTGGGCGGGGGGGCAGGGACCGGGGAGCTGTTTTTT | CASSLGGGAGTGELFF
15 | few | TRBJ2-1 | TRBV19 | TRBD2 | TGTGCCAGTAGTATAAGCGGGAGGTCCTACAATGAGCAGTTCTTC | CASSISGRSYNEQFF
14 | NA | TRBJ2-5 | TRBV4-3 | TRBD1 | TGCGCCAGCAGCCAAGCTACAGGGGGAGAGACCCAGTACTTC | CASSQATGGETQYF
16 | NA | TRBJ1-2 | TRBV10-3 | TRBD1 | TGTGCCATCAGTGATCCGGGACAGGGGTCCCTCTATGGCTACACCTTC | CAISDPGQGSLYGYTF
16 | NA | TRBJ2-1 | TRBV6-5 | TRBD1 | TGTGCCAGCAGTTATGATGGGACAGGGGCCCTCAATGAGCAGTTCTTC | CASSYDGTGALNEQFF
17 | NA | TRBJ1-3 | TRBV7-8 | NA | TGTGCCAGCAGCTTAGTTGCCCAGGTGTTCTCTGGAAACACCATATATTTT | CASSLVAQVFSGNTIYF
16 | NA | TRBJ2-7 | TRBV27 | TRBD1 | TGTGCCAGCAGTTTACCTCCGGGACAGGGATCCTACGAGCAGTACTTC | CASSLPPGQGSYEQYF
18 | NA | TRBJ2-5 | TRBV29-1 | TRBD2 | TGCAGCGTTGAAGACGTAAAAGGGAGAGTAGCGGGAGTAGAGACCCAGTACTTC | CSVEDVKGRVAGVETQYF
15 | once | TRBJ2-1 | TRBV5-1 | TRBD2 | TGCGCCAGCAGCTTGGTTCCTAGCGGCAACAATGAGCAGTTCTTC | CASSLVPSGNNEQFF
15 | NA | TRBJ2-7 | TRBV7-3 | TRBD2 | TGTTCCAGCAGCTTAACCGGCGGGAGGGGCTACGAGCAGTACTTC | CSSSLTGGRGYEQYF
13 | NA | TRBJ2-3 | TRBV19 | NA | TGTGCCAGTAGTATGAGTCTGACAGATACGCAGTATTTT | CASSMSLTDTQYF
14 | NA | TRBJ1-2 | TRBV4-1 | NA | TGCGCCAGCAGCCCAGCGTACGGGGTCTCTGGCTACACCTTC | CASSPAYGVSGYTF
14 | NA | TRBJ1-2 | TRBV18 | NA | TGTGCCAGCTCACCCTCTGCAGGGGTAGACGGCTACACCTTC | CASSPSAGVDGYTF
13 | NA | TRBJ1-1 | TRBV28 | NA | TGTGCCAGCAGATCAGGGTTGGATACTGAAGCTTTCTTT | CASRSGLDTEAFF
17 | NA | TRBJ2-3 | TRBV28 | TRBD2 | TGTGCCAGCAGTTTCCCCCTCAATAGCGGGAGGGAGGTTACGCAGTATTTT | CASSFPLNSGREVTQYF
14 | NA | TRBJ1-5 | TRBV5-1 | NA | TGCGCCAGCAGCCCGGACAGTAGCAATCAGCCCCAGCATTTT | CASSPDSSNQPQHF
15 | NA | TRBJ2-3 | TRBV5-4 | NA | TGTGCCAGCAGCGTAGGGGGGGGTTCGGCAGATACGCAGTATTTT | CASSVGGGSADTQYF
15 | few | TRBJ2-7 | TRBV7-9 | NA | TGTGCCAGCAGCTTAGCCGGCCAGGGCTCGTACGAGCAGTACTTC | CASSLAGQGSYEQYF
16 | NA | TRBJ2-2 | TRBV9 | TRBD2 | TGTGCCAGCAGCGGAGGACTAGCGGCGAACACCGGGGAGCTGTTTTTT | CASSGGLAANTGELFF
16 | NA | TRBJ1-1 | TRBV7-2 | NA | TGTGCCAGCAGCTTAGGACCCCCGGGCGGGGGGACTGAAGCTTTCTTT | CASSLGPPGGGTEAFF
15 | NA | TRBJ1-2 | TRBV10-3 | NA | TGTGCCATCAGTGTAGGTCAGCCACTCCAGGGAGGCTACACCTTC | CAISVGQPLQGGYTF
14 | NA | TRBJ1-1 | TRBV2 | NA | TGTGCCAGCAGTGAAGAGACATGGGCCACTGAAGCTTTCTTT | CASSEETWATEAFF
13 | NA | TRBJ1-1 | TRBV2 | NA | TGTGCCAGCAGCCTCGGTCCTGACACTGAAGCTTTCTTT | CASSLGPDTEAFF
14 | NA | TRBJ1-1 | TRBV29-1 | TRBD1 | TGCAGCGCCCTTGTGGGACGAGGGGGCCCTGAAGCTTTCTTT | CSALVGRGGPEAFF
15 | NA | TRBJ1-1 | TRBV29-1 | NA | TGCAGCGTTGAGCAGGGGCGGGGGAGCGGGACTGAAGCTTTCTTT | CSVEQGRGSGTEAFF
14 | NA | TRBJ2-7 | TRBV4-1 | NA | TGCGCCAGCAGCCTGGGACTCCGGGCATACGAGCAGTACTTC | CASSLGLRAYEQYF
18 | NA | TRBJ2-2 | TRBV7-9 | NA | TGTGCCAGCAGCTCCGAGGGGGAGGGAAAGGGTCACACCGGGGAGCTGTTTTTT | CASSSEGEGKGHTGELFF